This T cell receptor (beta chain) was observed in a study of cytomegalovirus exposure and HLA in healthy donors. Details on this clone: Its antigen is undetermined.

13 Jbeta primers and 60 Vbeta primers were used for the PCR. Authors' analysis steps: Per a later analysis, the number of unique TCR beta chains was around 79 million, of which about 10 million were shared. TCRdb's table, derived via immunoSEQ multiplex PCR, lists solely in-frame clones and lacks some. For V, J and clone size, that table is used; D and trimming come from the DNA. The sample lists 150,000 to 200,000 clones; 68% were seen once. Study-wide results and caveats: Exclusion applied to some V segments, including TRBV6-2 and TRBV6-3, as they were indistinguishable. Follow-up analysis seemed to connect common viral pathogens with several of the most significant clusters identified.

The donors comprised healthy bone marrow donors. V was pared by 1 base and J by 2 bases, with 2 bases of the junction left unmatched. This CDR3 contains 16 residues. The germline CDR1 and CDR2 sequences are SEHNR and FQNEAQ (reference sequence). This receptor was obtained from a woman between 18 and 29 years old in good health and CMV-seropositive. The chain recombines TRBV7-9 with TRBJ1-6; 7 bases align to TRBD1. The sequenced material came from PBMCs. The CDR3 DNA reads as TGTGCCAGCAGCTTAGACGGGACAGCCTATAATTCACCCCTCCACTTT. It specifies CASSLDGTAYNSPLHF.